A single sample is the source of the 5 T cell receptor beta chains below, sequenced in a study of T cells in Graves' hyperthyroidism and ophthalmopathy. TCR beta CDR3 regions were amplified from RNA transcripts. First-round RT-PCR targeting the TCR CDR3 was performed with the HTBI primer set. MiXCR was run by TCRdb on the multiplex PCR reads, yielding one entry per CDR3 protein. Of roughly 560,000 distinct CDR3 sequences listed, roughly 15% are singletons. Sequencing input: blood. Every receptor here comes from a woman aged 40-49 years with Graves' ophthalmopathy.

The V and J genes are TRBV7-3 and TRBJ2-5; no clear D gene. There are 13 residues in the CDR3. CDR1 is SGHTA, CDR2 FQGTGA, per germline. The V end lost 5 bases, the J end lost 5 bases, and 12 bases lay between the germline ends. This CDR3 reads CASSRSTTETQYF. The CDR3, as DNA: TGTGCCAGCAGCCGGAGCACAACGGAGACCCAGTACTTC. The full variable domain, in which reference TRBV7-3 and TRBJ2-5 provide the parts outside the CDR3, is GAGVSQTPSNKVTEKGKYVELRCDPISGHTALYWYRQSLGQGPEFLIYFQGTGAADDSGLPNDRFFAVRPEGSVSTLKIQRTERGDSAVYLCASSRSTTETQYFGPGTRLLVL.

This clonotype has at least ten counts. The V call is TRBV6-1, the J call TRBJ2-5; maybe TRBD1 (5 bases). This CDR3 spans 13 amino acids. Germline V gene lookup returns CDR1 MNHNS and CDR2 SASEGT. The V end lost 7 bases, the J end lost 0 bases, and 9 bases lay between the germline ends. The CDR3 bases are TGTGCCAGCACAGGGCCCTACCAAGAGACCCAGTACTTC. Translation: CASTGPYQETQYF.

V gene TRBV5-5 combines with J gene TRBJ1-1, with D unresolved. V lost 3 bases and J 2 bases, leaving 17 bases between the germline ends. Germline lookup yields CDR1 SGHKS and CDR2 YYEKEE (reference sequence). This CDR3 comprises 16 residues. The CDR3 nucleotides are TGTGCCAGCAGCTCAAATATTGGACGGTCAAACACTGAAGCTTTCTTT. Amino acid sequence: CASSSNIGRSNTEAFF.

Many counts were recorded for this clonotype. The genes are TRBV11-2 and TRBJ2-7; weak D call: TRBD1 (5 bases). Germline V gives CDR1 SGHAT, CDR2 FQNNGV. Deletions cut 5 bases from V and 7 bases from J, with 15 bases between. CDR3 length equals 13 residues. CDR3 coding DNA: TGTGCCAGCAGCCCGCAGGGAATCCGGGAGCAGTACTTC. This gives the protein CASSPQGIREQYF.

The chain employs TRBV27 and TRBJ2-7; the match to TRBD2 covers 9 bases. The CDR3 loop spans 15 amino acids. V was pared by 5 bases and J by 5 bases, with 10 bases of the junction left unmatched. Per the germline V gene, CDR1 is MNHEY and CDR2 is SMNVEV (reference sequence). This CDR3 reads CASSPPGLAIHEQYF. The CDR3 bases are TGTGCCAGCAGTCCACCGGGACTAGCCATACACGAGCAGTACTTC.